These T cell receptor beta chains were read from a single sample in a study of blood T cell repertoires in COVID-19. Libraries were prepared by immunoSEQ multiplex PCR; TCRdb keeps only in-frame clonotypes and omits some of them. The sample has fewer than 250,000 clones, about nine tenths seen once. Sequenced sample: peripheral blood. The receptor source for this set is a young man with COVID-19, enrolled during active disease. The CDR3 runs from the conserved cysteine through the conserved F or W. The order of the fields is J gene, D gene, V gene, clone size, CDR3 protein, CDR3 DNA. The D gene is left open where the match is weak. Size is stated for part of the rows, as once, few or many counts, or as a class when the clone is expanded.

j_call: TRBJ1-5; d_call: -; v_call: TRBV19; clone_size: -; cdr3_aa: CASSIVNSINQPQHF; cdr3_nt: TGTGCCAGTAGTATAGTGAACAGCATCAATCAGCCCCAGCATTTT
j_call: TRBJ1-1; d_call: -; v_call: TRBV30; clone_size: -; cdr3_aa: CAWSPGFDTEAFF; cdr3_nt: TGTGCCTGGAGTCCCGGGTTTGACACTGAAGCTTTCTTT
j_call: TRBJ2-4; d_call: TRBD1; v_call: TRBV30; clone_size: -; cdr3_aa: CAWRPLGQSEPYFAKNIQYF; cdr3_nt: TGTGCCTGGAGACCTTTGGGACAGTCCGAACCCTACTTCGCCAAAAACATTCAGTACTTC
j_call: TRBJ2-7; d_call: TRBD1; v_call: TRBV27; clone_size: few; cdr3_aa: CASSPPRTGTLFYEQYF; cdr3_nt: TGTGCCAGCAGCCCACCCCGGACAGGAACCCTCTTTTACGAGCAGTACTTC
j_call: TRBJ1-1; d_call: -; v_call: TRBV5-1; clone_size: -; cdr3_aa: CASSIDGGPTEAFF; cdr3_nt: TGCGCCAGCAGCATAGACGGAGGGCCCACTGAAGCTTTCTTT
j_call: TRBJ1-2; d_call: -; v_call: TRBV7-9; clone_size: -; cdr3_aa: CASSLVSGKTPYGYTF; cdr3_nt: TGTGCCAGCAGCTTAGTTTCAGGGAAGACCCCCTATGGCTACACCTTC
j_call: TRBJ1-1; d_call: -; v_call: TRBV27; clone_size: -; cdr3_aa: CASSFFGGRTEAFF; cdr3_nt: TGTGCCAGCAGTTTCTTCGGGGGTCGAACTGAAGCTTTCTTT
j_call: TRBJ1-4; d_call: -; v_call: TRBV6-5; clone_size: -; cdr3_aa: CASSSEQANEKLFF; cdr3_nt: TGTGCCAGCAGTTCAGAACAAGCTAATGAAAAACTGTTTTTT
j_call: TRBJ2-1; d_call: TRBD1; v_call: TRBV6-4; clone_size: -; cdr3_aa: CASSEHPGQYNEQFF; cdr3_nt: TGTGCCAGCAGTGAACATCCGGGACAGTACAATGAGCAGTTCTTC
j_call: TRBJ1-1; d_call: TRBD1; v_call: TRBV10-3; clone_size: once; cdr3_aa: CAINRDRGPEAFF; cdr3_nt: TGTGCCATCAACCGGGACAGGGGGCCTGAAGCTTTCTTT
j_call: TRBJ2-7; d_call: TRBD2; v_call: TRBV10-3; clone_size: -; cdr3_aa: CAITSGGGNEQYF; cdr3_nt: TGTGCCATCACTAGCGGGGGGGGAAACGAGCAGTACTTC
j_call: TRBJ2-7; d_call: -; v_call: TRBV5-1; clone_size: -; cdr3_aa: CASSRTGLEYEQYF; cdr3_nt: TGCGCCAGCAGCCGCACAGGGTTGGAGTACGAGCAGTACTTC
j_call: TRBJ2-7; d_call: TRBD1; v_call: TRBV9; clone_size: -; cdr3_aa: CASSPAQGPYEQYF; cdr3_nt: TGTGCCAGCAGCCCAGCACAGGGGCCCTACGAGCAGTACTTC
j_call: TRBJ2-7; d_call: TRBD1; v_call: TRBV2; clone_size: -; cdr3_aa: CASSVGQGAYEQYF; cdr3_nt: TGTGCCAGCAGTGTGGGACAGGGGGCATACGAGCAGTACTTC
j_call: TRBJ2-3; d_call: TRBD2; v_call: TRBV5-5; clone_size: -; cdr3_aa: CASSKLASSTDTQYF; cdr3_nt: TGTGCCAGCAGCAAACTAGCGTCTAGCACAGATACGCAGTATTTT
j_call: TRBJ2-7; d_call: TRBD1; v_call: TRBV6-5; clone_size: -; cdr3_aa: CASSYSGTGQDEQYF; cdr3_nt: TGTGCCAGCAGTTACTCTGGGACAGGGCAGGACGAGCAGTACTTC
j_call: TRBJ1-5; d_call: -; v_call: TRBV28; clone_size: -; cdr3_aa: CASGGEYSNQPQHF; cdr3_nt: TGTGCCAGCGGGGGGGAGTATAGCAATCAGCCCCAGCATTTT